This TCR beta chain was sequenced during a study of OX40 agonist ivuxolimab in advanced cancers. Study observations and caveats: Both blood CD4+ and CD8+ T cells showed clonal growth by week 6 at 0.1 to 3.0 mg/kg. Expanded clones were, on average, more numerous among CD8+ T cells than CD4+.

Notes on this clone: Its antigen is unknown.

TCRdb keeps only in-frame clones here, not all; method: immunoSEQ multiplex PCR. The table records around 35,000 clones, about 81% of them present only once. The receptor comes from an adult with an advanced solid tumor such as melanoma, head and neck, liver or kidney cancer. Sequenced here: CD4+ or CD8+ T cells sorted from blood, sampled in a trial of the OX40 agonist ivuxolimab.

The CDR3 spells CASSPDGGRNTEAFF. CDR3 in DNA: TGTGCCAGCAGCCCCGACGGAGGTCGGAACACTGAAGCTTTCTTT. The gene calls are TRBV9 and TRBJ1-1; D remains unclear. Germline CDR1 reads SGDLS; CDR2 reads YYNGEE. The CDR3 runs to 15 residues. V gave up 4 bases and J gave up 1 base, with 14 bases separating them.